These 3 T cell receptor beta chains were all obtained from the same sample, sequenced in a study of blood T cell repertoires in COVID-19. Clones were read by immunoSEQ multiplex PCR, and TCRdb kept only the in-frame ones, dropping some. The sample yields tens of thousands of clones, 85% seen once. Sequenced sample: peripheral blood. Every receptor here comes from a man in his fifties or sixties with acute or convalescent COVID-19.

This clone has just a few counts. The chain is built from TRBV27 and TRBJ2-2, with D possibly TRBD2 on 6 matching bases. V gave up 6 bases and J gave up 5 bases, with 16 bases separating them. The CDR3 loop spans 15 amino acids. Germline CDR1 reads MNHEY; CDR2 reads SMNVEV (reference sequence). CDR3 sequence: CASRTTSIETGELFF. Written as DNA, the CDR3 is TGTGCCAGCAGGACGACTAGTATAGAAACCGGGGAGCTGTTTTTT.

This chain links TRBV3-1 (or the pseudogene TRBV3-2) with TRBJ2-5, with TRBD2 matching 8 bases. Trimming removed 8 bases from V and 4 bases from J; junction bases left unmatched: 9. This CDR3 has 14 residues. From germline, CDR1 is LGHDT and CDR2 YNNKEL (reference sequence). The CDR3 region is CASAAGVVRETQYF. Here the CDR3 DNA reads TGTGCCAGCGCAGCGGGAGTTGTTCGAGAGACCCAGTACTTC.

This sequence joins TRBV11-2 and TRBJ1-1, with D unresolved. The germline CDR1 and CDR2 sequences are SGHAT and FQNNGV. The CDR3 length is 13 residues. V lost 6 bases and J 0 bases, leaving 8 bases between the germline ends. The CDR3 sequence: CASSGGLNTEAFF. The CDR3 coding sequence is TGTGCCAGCAGTGGAGGGCTGAACACTGAAGCTTTCTTT.